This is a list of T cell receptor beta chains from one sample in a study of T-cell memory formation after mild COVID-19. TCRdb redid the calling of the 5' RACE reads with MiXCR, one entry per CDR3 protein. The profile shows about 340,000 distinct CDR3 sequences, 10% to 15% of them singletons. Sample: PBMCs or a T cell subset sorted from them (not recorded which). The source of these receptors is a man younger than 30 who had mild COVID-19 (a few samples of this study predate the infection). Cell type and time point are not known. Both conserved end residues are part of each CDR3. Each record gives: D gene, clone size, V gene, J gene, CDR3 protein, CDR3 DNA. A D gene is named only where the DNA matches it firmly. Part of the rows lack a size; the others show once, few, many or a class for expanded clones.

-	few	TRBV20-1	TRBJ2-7	CSARWGGPSEQYF	TGCAGTGCTAGGTGGGGGGGCCCAAGCGAGCAGTACTTC
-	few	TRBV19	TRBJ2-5	CASSVPGKETQYF	TGTGCCAGTAGTGTCCCGGGGAAAGAGACCCAGTACTTC
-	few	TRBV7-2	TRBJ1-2	CASSFRGPGYGYTF	TGTGCCAGCAGCTTCAGGGGTCCTGGGTATGGCTACACCTTC
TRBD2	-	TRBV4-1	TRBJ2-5	CASSQDHSGQETQYF	TGCGCCAGCAGCCAGGATCATAGCGGGCAAGAGACCCAGTACTTC
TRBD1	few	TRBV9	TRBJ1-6	CASSVEGTGHVTLHF	TGTGCCAGCAGCGTAGAAGGGACAGGGCACGTCACCCTCCACTTT
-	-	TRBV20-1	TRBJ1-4	CSATLHAGGEKLFF	TGCAGTGCTACACTACATGCCGGTGGTGAAAAACTGTTTTTT
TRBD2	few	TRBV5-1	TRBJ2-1	CASSALAGGNNEQFF	TGCGCCAGCAGCGCGCTAGCGGGGGGGAACAATGAGCAGTTCTTC
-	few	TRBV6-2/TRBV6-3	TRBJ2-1	CASSYLEGIRSYNEQFF	TGTGCCAGCAGTTACCTCGAGGGAATCCGAAGCTACAATGAGCAGTTCTTC
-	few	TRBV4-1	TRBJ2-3	CASSQGTAPSTDTQYF	TGCGCCAGCAGCCAGGGGACCGCACCTAGCACAGATACGCAGTATTTT
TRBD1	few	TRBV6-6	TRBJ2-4	CASSYRDRGSGTKNIQYF	TGTGCCAGCAGTTATCGGGACAGGGGGTCCGGGACCAAAAACATTCAGTACTTC
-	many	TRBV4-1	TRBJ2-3	CASSQLGADTQYF	TGCGCCAGCAGCCAGCTTGGGGCAGATACGCAGTATTTT
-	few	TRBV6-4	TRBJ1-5	CASSAQGGQPQHF	TGTGCCAGCAGTGCTCAGGGTGGCCAGCCCCAGCATTTT
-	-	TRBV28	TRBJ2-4	CASAPFGAGYIQYF	TGTGCCAGCGCCCCGTTCGGGGCGGGATACATTCAGTACTTC
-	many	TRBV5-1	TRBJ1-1	CASSLDGMNTEAFF	TGCGCCAGCAGCTTGGACGGGATGAACACTGAAGCTTTCTTT
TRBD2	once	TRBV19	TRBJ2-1	CASRPTSWANNEQFF	TGTGCCAGTAGGCCGACTAGCTGGGCAAACAATGAGCAGTTCTTC
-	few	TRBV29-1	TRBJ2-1	CSVDGSDYNEQFF	TGCAGCGTTGACGGCTCTGATTACAATGAGCAGTTCTTC